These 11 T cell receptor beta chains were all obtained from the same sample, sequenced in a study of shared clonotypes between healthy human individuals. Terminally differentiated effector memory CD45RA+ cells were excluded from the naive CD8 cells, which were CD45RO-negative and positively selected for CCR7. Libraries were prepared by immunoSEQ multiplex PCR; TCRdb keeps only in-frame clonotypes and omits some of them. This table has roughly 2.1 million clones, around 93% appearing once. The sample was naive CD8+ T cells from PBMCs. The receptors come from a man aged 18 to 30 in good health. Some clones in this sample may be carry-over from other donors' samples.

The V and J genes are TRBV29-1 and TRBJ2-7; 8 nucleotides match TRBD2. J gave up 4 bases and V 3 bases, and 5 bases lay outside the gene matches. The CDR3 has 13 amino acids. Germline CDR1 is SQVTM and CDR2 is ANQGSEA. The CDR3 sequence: CSVEAGGDYEQYF. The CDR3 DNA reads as TGCAGCGTTGAGGCGGGAGGAGATTACGAGCAGTACTTC.

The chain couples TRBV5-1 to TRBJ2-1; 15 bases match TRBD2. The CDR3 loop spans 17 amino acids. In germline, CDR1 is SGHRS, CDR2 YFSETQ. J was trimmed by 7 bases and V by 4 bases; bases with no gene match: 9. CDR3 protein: CASSKGLAGGLGNEQFF. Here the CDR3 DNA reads TGCGCCAGCAGCAAAGGACTAGCGGGAGGGTTGGGGAATGAGCAGTTCTTC.

The CDR3 loop is CASSPREAKNIQYF. The CDR3 bases are TGTGCCAGCAGTCCCAGGGAAGCCAAAAACATTCAGTACTTC. This chain uses TRBV27 with TRBJ2-4, with D perhaps TRBD1 (5 bases). This CDR3 region has 14 residues. Deletions cut 5 bases from V and 0 bases from J, with 8 bases between. Germline values: CDR1 MNHEY, CDR2 SMNVEV (reference sequence).

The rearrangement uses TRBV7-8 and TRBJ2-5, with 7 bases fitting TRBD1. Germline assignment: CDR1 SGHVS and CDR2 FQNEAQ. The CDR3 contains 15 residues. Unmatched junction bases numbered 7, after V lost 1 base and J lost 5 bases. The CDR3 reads CASSLVRGRGETQYF. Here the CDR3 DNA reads TGTGCCAGCAGCTTAGTGAGGGGGCGAGGGGAGACCCAGTACTTC.

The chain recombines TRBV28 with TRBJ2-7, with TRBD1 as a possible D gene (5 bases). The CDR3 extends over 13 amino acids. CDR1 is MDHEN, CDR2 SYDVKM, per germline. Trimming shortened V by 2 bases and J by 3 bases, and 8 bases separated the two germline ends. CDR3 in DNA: TGTGCCAGCAGTTTACACAGGAACTACGAGCAGTACTTC. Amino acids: CASSLHRNYEQYF. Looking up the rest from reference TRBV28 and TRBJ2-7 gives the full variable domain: DVKVTQSSRYLVKRTGEKVFLECVQDMDHENMFWYRQDPGLGLRLIYFSYDVKMKEKGDIPEGYSVSREKKERFSLILESASTNQTSMYLCASSLHRNYEQYFGPGTRLTVT.

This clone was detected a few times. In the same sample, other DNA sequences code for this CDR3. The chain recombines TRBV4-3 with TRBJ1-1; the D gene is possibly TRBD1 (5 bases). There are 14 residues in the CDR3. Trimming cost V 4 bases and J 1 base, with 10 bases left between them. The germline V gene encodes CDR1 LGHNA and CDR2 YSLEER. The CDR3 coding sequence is TGCGCCAGCAGCCGGCTCCAGGGGAACACTGAAGCTTTCTTT. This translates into CASSRLQGNTEAFF.

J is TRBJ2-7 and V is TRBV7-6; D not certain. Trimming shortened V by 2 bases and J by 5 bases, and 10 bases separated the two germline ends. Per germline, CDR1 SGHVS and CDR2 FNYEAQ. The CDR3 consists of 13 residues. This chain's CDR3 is CASSLKGFHEQYF. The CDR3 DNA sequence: TGTGCCAGCAGCTTAAAGGGCTTCCACGAGCAGTACTTC.

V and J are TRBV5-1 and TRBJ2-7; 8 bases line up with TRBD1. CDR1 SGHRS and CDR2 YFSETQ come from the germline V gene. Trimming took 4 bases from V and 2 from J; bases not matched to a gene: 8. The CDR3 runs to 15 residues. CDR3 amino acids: CASSPEDRAPYEQYF. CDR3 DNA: TGCGCCAGCAGCCCAGAGGACAGGGCCCCCTACGAGCAGTACTTC. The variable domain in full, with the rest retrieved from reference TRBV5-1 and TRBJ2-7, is KAGVTQTPRYLIKTRGQQVTLSCSPISGHRSVSWYQQTPGQGLQFLFEYFSETQRNKGNFPGRFSGRQFSNSRSEMNVSTLELGDSALYLCASSPEDRAPYEQYFGPGTRLTVT.

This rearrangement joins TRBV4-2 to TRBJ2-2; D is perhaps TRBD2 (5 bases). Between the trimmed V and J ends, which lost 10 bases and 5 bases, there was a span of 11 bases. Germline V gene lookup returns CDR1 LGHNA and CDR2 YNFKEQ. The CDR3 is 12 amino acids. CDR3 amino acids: CATRRGTGELFF. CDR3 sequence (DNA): TGTGCCACCCGACGAGGGACCGGGGAGCTGTTTTTT.

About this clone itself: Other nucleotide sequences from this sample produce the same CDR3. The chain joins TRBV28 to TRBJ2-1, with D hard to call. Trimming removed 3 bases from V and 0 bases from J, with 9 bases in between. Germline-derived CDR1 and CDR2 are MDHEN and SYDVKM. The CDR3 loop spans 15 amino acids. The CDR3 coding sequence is TGTGCCAGCAGTTTCCTAATGAGCTCCTACAATGAGCAGTTCTTC. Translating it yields CASSFLMSSYNEQFF.

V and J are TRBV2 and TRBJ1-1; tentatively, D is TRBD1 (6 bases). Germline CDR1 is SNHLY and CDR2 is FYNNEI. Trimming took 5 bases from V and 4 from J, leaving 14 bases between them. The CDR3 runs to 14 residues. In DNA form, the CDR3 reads TGTGCCAGCAGTTACAGGGAGGGGAGCACTGAAGCTTTCTTT. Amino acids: CASSYREGSTEAFF.